This TCR beta chain was captured by sequencing in a study of T-cell memory formation after mild COVID-19. Study overall: Largely, TCR clusters stayed within a single donor.

In this sample, this clonotype turned up many times. The antigen remains unidentified. From 5'RACE with constant-segment primers came TCR alpha and TCR beta cDNA libraries that carried sample barcodes and UMIs. From the 5' RACE reads, TCRdb called clonotypes with MiXCR, one entry per CDR3 protein. The sample includes more than 300,000 distinct CDR3 sequences, 20% to 25% of them seen just once. Study conclusions and caveats: Memory sampled before infection contained some responding clones, suggesting cross-reactive memory joined. Confirmation of SARS-CoV-2 specificity was lacking for second-wave clones peaking day 37.

V lost 8 bases, J lost 3 bases, and 22 bases lay in between. From germline, CDR1 is SEHNR and CDR2 FQNEAQ (reference sequence). This CDR3 is built from 17 residues. The clonotype originates from a man aged 18 to 30 who had mild COVID-19 (a few samples of this study predate the infection). Cell type and time point are not known. Specimen: PBMCs or a T cell subset sorted from them (not recorded which). The chain recombines TRBV7-9 with TRBJ2-2; D is unclear. The chain's CDR3 is CASAHLPSRSYTGELFF. The CDR3 coding sequence is TGTGCCAGCGCTCACCTCCCCAGTCGGAGCTACACCGGGGAGCTGTTTTTT.